This T cell receptor (beta chain) was profiled in a study of patients and donors after allogeneic stem cell transplantation (dated by TCRdb to 2019 to 2021). This clonotype was counted a few times. The antigen it binds to is not known. No much larger clone is present one base from it, and per-base qualities are unavailable. The library was produced with RT-PCR. TCRdb names NextSeq 550 as the instrument used. Clones were called with MiXCR by TCRdb after fastp trimmed the public reads at Q25, and only in-frame beta chains were retained. Rows with one shared CDR3 protein collapse into an entry with the most common genes and DNA. The sample yields some 880,000 distinct CDR3 sequences; about 20% were counted once. The top ten clones comprise roughly 6% of the sample. V loses 0 bases of germline sequence and J loses 5 bases, and the interval between the two ends is 11 bases. CDR3 length: 15 amino acids, cysteine to phenylalanine. The kept DNA is CDR3 alone, 45 bases in frame from the first base. CDR1 is given as LGHNA and CDR2 as YSLEER, both from the germline V gene.

The chain is made from TRBV4-3 and TRBJ2-4; the D gene is unclear. The receptor's source is a human donor who was either an allogeneic HSCT recipient or a stem cell or donor lymphocyte infusion donor (not recorded which). It is not recorded whose cells these are; they may come from a transplant donor. Sequenced material: blood, either unsorted or a sorted T cell fraction (not recorded which). The CDR3 loop reads CASSQDLLSENIQYF. Read as DNA, the sequence is TGCGCCAGCAGCCAAGACCTCCTAAGTGAAAACATTCAGTACTTC.